One sample yielded the 16 T cell receptor beta chains listed below, sequenced in a study of CD8 T cells in Susac syndrome. An amount of RNA that ranged from roughly 0.5 to 1 ug was reverse transcribed with random hexamers. One entry per CDR3 protein results from TCRdb running MiXCR on the immunoSEQ multiplex PCR reads. The data show approximately 190,000 distinct CDR3 sequences, with approximately 93% seen just once and approximately 0.1% held by the top ten. Sequencing input: CD4+ T cells from PBMCs. These receptors all stem from a human donor in good health.

The chain combines TRBV29-1 with TRBJ2-2, with 8 bases fitting TRBD1. V lost 6 bases, J lost 1 base, and 4 bases stayed unmatched. The CDR3 sequence is 14 residues long. Germline V gene sequence: CDR1 SQVTM, CDR2 ANQGSEA. The CDR3 sequence is CSVYRGWNTGELFF. For the CDR3, the DNA is TGCAGCGTATACAGGGGGTGGAACACCGGGGAGCTGTTTTTT.

V usage is TRBV3-1 and J usage is TRBJ1-2; no firm D call. CDR3 length: 16 amino acids. The germline V gene encodes CDR1 LGHDT and CDR2 YNNKEL (reference sequence). Trimming took 1 base from V and 8 from J, leaving 20 bases between them. The DNA of the CDR3 is TGTGCCAGCAGCCAAGGATCCGGAAGGTATCCGGGGGGCTACACCTTC. This translates into CASSQGSGRYPGGYTF.

The rearrangement joins TRBV19 to TRBJ2-3; 7 positions match TRBD2. The CDR3 extends over 15 amino acids. In germline, CDR1 is LNHDA, CDR2 SQIVND (reference sequence). J lost 3 bases, V lost 5 bases, and 8 bases had no gene match. Written as DNA, the CDR3 is TGTGCCAGTAGTGAAGCTAGCGGAAGAACAGATACGCAGTATTTT. Translated, it gives CASSEASGRTDTQYF.

The chain couples TRBV2 to TRBJ1-1; 9 nucleotides align to TRBD1. Germline CDR1 is SNHLY and CDR2 is FYNNEI. V lost 6 bases and J lost 10; bases outside the gene matches: 9. The CDR3 sequence is 13 residues long. The CDR3 reads CASSGNRGRGAFF. CDR3 nucleotides: TGTGCCAGCAGCGGGAACAGGGGGCGCGGAGCTTTCTTT. Together with reference TRBV2 and TRBJ1-1, the CDR3 gives the full variable domain: EPEVTQTPSHQVTQMGQEVILRCVPISNHLYFYWYRQILGQKVEFLVSFYNNEISEKSEIFDDQFSVERPDGSNFTLKIRSTKLEDSAMYFCASSGNRGRGAFFGQGTRLTVV.

The V gene is TRBV12-3 or TRBV12-4, the J gene TRBJ2-2; a possible D gene is TRBD1 (7 bases). This CDR3 is 16 amino acids long. V was pared by 2 bases and J by 6 bases, with 16 bases between. The CDR3 nucleotides read TGTGCCAGCAGTTTATCTGCAGGGGGGCTGGCCGGGGAGCTGTTTTTT. This translates into CASSLSAGGLAGELFF.

This chain joins TRBV12-3 or TRBV12-4 and TRBJ1-2; TRBD1 matches at 9 bases. The junction had 4 bases not matched to a gene; V was cut back by 6 bases and J by 2 bases. The CDR3 runs to 14 residues. The CDR3 loop is CASSWDRENYGYTF. DNA for the CDR3: TGTGCCAGCAGCTGGGACAGGGAGAACTATGGCTACACCTTC.

This chain joins TRBV10-3 and TRBJ2-5, with D perhaps matching TRBD2 (6 bases). V was clipped by 5 bases and J by 4 bases, with 14 bases between them. The CDR3 is 14 amino acids. CDR1 is ENHRY and CDR2 is SYGVKD in the germline V gene. Here the CDR3 DNA reads TGTGCCATCAGTATCGGGACTCCCTCAGAGACCCAGTACTTC. Amino acids: CAISIGTPSETQYF.

The J gene is TRBJ2-3, the V gene TRBV7-6, with 9 bases identical to TRBD2. Germline-derived CDR1 and CDR2 are SGHVS and FNYEAQ. This CDR3 comprises 16 residues. After removal of 3 bases from V and 0 bases from J, the junction contained 4 bases not matched to a gene. The CDR3 region has the DNA TGTGCCAGCAGCTTGGGCAGCGGGGGGAGCACAGATACGCAGTATTTT. Amino acid sequence: CASSLGSGGSTDTQYF.

J is TRBJ2-4 and V is TRBV28, with D hard to call. V dropped 7 bases and J dropped 0 bases, with 1 base sitting between them. This CDR3 is 11 amino acids long. In germline, CDR1 is MDHEN, CDR2 SYDVKM. The DNA for the CDR3 is TGTGCCAGCACAGCCAAAAACATTCAGTACTTC. Translated: CASTAKNIQYF.

This chain uses TRBV19 with TRBJ1-2; D is unresolved. V shed 3 bases and J shed 1 base, with 6 bases lying between them. CDR1 and CDR2 (germline): LNHDA, SQIVND (reference sequence). The CDR3 sequence is 13 residues long. CDR3 sequence: CASSILGNYGYTF. The CDR3 bases are TGTGCCAGTAGTATCCTCGGTAACTATGGCTACACCTTC.

In this sample, this clonotype turned up a few times. This sequence joins TRBV11-3 and TRBJ2-5, with TRBD1 matching over 9 bases. This CDR3 is 15 amino acids long. CDR1 SGHNT and CDR2 YENEEA come from the germline V gene. With 5 bases clipped from V and 4 bases from J, the junction kept 8 bases outside the gene matches. For the CDR3, the DNA is TGTGCCAGCAGCACAGGGGGCCGCGCCAGAGAGACCCAGTACTTC. The encoded protein is CASSTGGRARETQYF. The variable domain in full, with the rest retrieved from reference TRBV11-3 and TRBJ2-5, is EAGVVQSPRYKIIEKKQPVAFWCNPISGHNTLYWYLQNLGQGPELLIRYENEEAVDDSQLPKDRFSAERLKGVDSTLKIQPAELGDSAVYLCASSTGGRARETQYFGPGTRLLVL.

The rearrangement uses TRBV11-3 and TRBJ2-2; D remains ambiguous. V lost 5 bases and J lost 2, with 6 bases in between. The germline CDR1 and CDR2 sequences are SGHNT and YENEEA. The CDR3 consists of 13 residues. The CDR3: CASSPDNTGELFF. The CDR3 coding sequence is TGTGCCAGCAGCCCCGACAACACCGGGGAGCTGTTTTTT. The full variable domain, its missing parts supplied by reference TRBV11-3 and TRBJ2-2, is EAGVVQSPRYKIIEKKQPVAFWCNPISGHNTLYWYLQNLGQGPELLIRYENEEAVDDSQLPKDRFSAERLKGVDSTLKIQPAELGDSAVYLCASSPDNTGELFFGEGSRLTVL.

For the CDR3, the DNA is TGTGCCAGCAGTTTTGCGGGGGCCACCGGGGAGCTGTTTTTT. Protein sequence: CASSFAGATGELFF. The chain uses TRBV12-3 or TRBV12-4 and TRBJ2-2, with D possibly matching TRBD2 (7 bases). The CDR3 sequence is 14 residues long. V was trimmed by 3 bases and J by 4 bases, leaving 9 bases between them.

This CDR3 is CSARDSGGQIAQPQHF. CDR3 DNA sequence: TGCAGTGCTAGAGATTCGGGGGGCCAAATAGCTCAGCCCCAGCATTTT. This sequence joins TRBV20-1 and TRBJ1-5, with a weak D call TRBD1 (6 bases). The V gene's germline CDR1 is DFQATT and CDR2 SNEGSKA (reference sequence). V was shortened by 0 bases and J by 6 bases, with 18 bases between the two germline ends. The CDR3 has 16 amino acids.

The chain links TRBV7-2 to TRBJ2-3, with unresolved D. V was shortened by 2 bases and J by 0 bases, with 6 bases between the two germline ends. In germline, CDR1 is SGHTA, CDR2 FQGNSA. CDR3 length equals 14 residues. The CDR3 loop reads CASSLTLSTDTQYF. DNA for the CDR3: TGTGCCAGCAGCTTAACCTTGAGCACAGATACGCAGTATTTT.

This chain connects TRBV6-1 to TRBJ2-7; D is perhaps TRBD1 or TRBD2 (5 bases each). Germline V gene lookup returns CDR1 MNHNS and CDR2 SASEGT. CDR3 length: 13 residues. Between the trimmed V and J ends, which lost 7 bases and 2 bases, there was a span of 12 bases. The chain's CDR3 is CASMRGSTYEQYV. CDR3 bases: TGTGCCAGCATGAGGGGTAGCACCTACGAGCAGTACGTC.